The 30 T cell receptor beta chains reported below all come from one sample, sequenced in a study of Tregs in tolerant kidney transplant recipients (dated by TCRdb to 2018 to 2020). No antigen has been identified for these receptors. Library preparation was by the immunoSEQ multiplex PCR assay. Not all clones reach the TCRdb copy of this immuneACCESS table, which keeps in-frame sequences only. Checked studies attribute under half of the gap to unresolved V genes and leave the rest unexplained. The sample includes tens of thousands of clones, with nearly 97% observed a single time. Approximately 0.41% of the sample is taken by the ten largest. Sample: Tregs from blood cultured with allogeneic cells. Receptor source: a human donor in good health.

The chain joins TRBV19 to TRBJ2-5, with unresolved D. Trimming took off 3 bases at V and 0 bases at J, with 11 bases between the two ends. The CDR3 is 15 residues long. The germline V gene encodes CDR1 LNHDA and CDR2 SQIVND (reference sequence). CDR3 coding DNA: TGTGCCAGTAGTATTGGGCAGTACAACCAAGAGACCCAGTACTTC. It encodes CASSIGQYNQETQYF.

The genes are TRBV19 and TRBJ1-1, with a weak D call TRBD1 (5 bases). Germline values: CDR1 LNHDA, CDR2 SQIVND (reference sequence). CDR3 size: 11 residues. V lost 4 bases and J lost 9, with 9 bases in between. CDR3 residues: CASSTWDQAFF. In DNA form, the CDR3 reads TGTGCCAGTAGTACCTGGGACCAAGCTTTCTTT.

DNA of the CDR3: TGTGCCAGCAGTGCAGTTTATGGCTACACCTTC. It is translated as CASSAVYGYTF. V gene TRBV2 combines with J gene TRBJ1-2; no clear D. V was pared by 4 bases and J by 5 bases, with 5 bases between. From germline, CDR1 is SNHLY and CDR2 FYNNEI. There are 11 residues in the CDR3.

The chain has TRBV18 and TRBJ1-6; tentatively, D is TRBD1 (5 bases). Per germline, CDR1 KGHSH and CDR2 LQKENI. The CDR3 is made up of 17 amino acids. Deletions cut 3 bases from V and 0 bases from J, with 12 bases between. The CDR3: CASSPGLRSSYNSPLHF. CDR3 in DNA: TGTGCCAGCTCACCGGGACTGAGAAGCTCCTATAATTCACCCCTCCACTTT.

The chain recombines TRBV7-9 with TRBJ1-4; D unclear. V lost 4 bases to trimming and J lost 1 base, with 19 bases between them. The CDR3 is 18 amino acids. Germline V gives CDR1 SEHNR, CDR2 FQNEAQ (reference sequence). The CDR3 sequence: CASSSRMITKGTNEKLFF. The CDR3 bases are TGTGCCAGCAGCTCCCGAATGATAACCAAAGGAACTAATGAAAAACTGTTTTTT. Looking up the rest from reference TRBV7-9 and TRBJ1-4 gives the full variable domain: DTGVSQNPRHKITKRGQNVTFRCDPISEHNRLYWYRQTLGQGPEFLTYFQNEAQLEKSRLLSDRFSAERPKGSFSTLEIQRTEQGDSAMYLCASSSRMITKGTNEKLFFGSGTQLSVL.

About this clone: A read error may account for a junction end that differs from germline. The rearrangement links TRBV11-2 to TRBJ2-7; D may be TRBD1 or TRBD2 (5 bases each). Per the germline V gene, CDR1 is SGHAT and CDR2 is FQNNGV. This CDR3 spans 11 amino acids. For the CDR3, the DNA is TGTGCCAGCAGCTTTGGGGACCCTATACACTTC. This codes for CASSFGDPIHF.

The CDR3 DNA sequence: TGTGCCAGCAGCCGACGTCAGGGTCAGGAGACCCAGTACTTC. It is translated as CASSRRQGQETQYF. The rearrangement joins TRBV7-9 to TRBJ2-5; possibly TRBD1 for D (5 bases). CDR1 and CDR2 from the germline V gene are SEHNR and FQNEAQ (reference sequence). The CDR3 runs to 14 residues. Trimming stripped 5 bases from V and 5 bases from J, with 15 bases between.

The rearrangement links TRBV19 to TRBJ2-3; weak D call: TRBD1 (5 bases). Germline CDR1 is LNHDA and CDR2 is SQIVND (reference sequence). The CDR3 spans 13 residues. Trimming removed 4 bases from V and 2 bases from J, with 7 bases in between. The CDR3 DNA is TGTGCCAGTAGTACAGGGATCACAGATACGCAGTATTTT. Residues: CASSTGITDTQYF.

The chain combines TRBV5-6 with TRBJ1-1; the D is unclear. Trimming took off 0 bases at V and 1 base at J, with 10 bases between the two ends. Germline V gene sequence: CDR1 SGHDT, CDR2 YYEEEE. This CDR3 region has 15 residues. The CDR3 DNA follows: TGTGCCAGCAGCTTGGATGCCAGGAAGAACACTGAAGCTTTCTTT. Encoded protein: CASSLDARKNTEAFF.

The chain is built from TRBV18 and TRBJ1-2; TRBD1 matches 7 bases. The CDR3 loop spans 13 amino acids. The V gene's germline CDR1 is KGHSH and CDR2 LQKENI. Losses at the gene ends were 2 bases for V and 9 bases for J; bases not matched to a gene: 6. The CDR3 protein is CASSPTGQISYTF. In DNA form, the CDR3 reads TGTGCCAGCTCACCAACGGGACAGATAAGCTACACCTTC.

V and J are TRBV18 and TRBJ2-2; the match to TRBD2 covers 12 bases. The germline V gene has CDR1 KGHSH and CDR2 LQKENI. The CDR3 extends over 20 amino acids. V lost 0 bases and J lost 4; bases outside the gene matches: 12. Written as DNA, the CDR3 is TGTGCCAGCTCACCACCGCCAGGGTTGACTAGCGGGAGTATCACCGGGGAGCTGTTTTTT. Protein: CASSPPPGLTSGSITGELFF.

The V gene is TRBV28, the J gene TRBJ1-2, with D hard to call. The CDR3 loop spans 13 amino acids. Trimming stripped 7 bases from V and 2 bases from J, with 11 bases between. From germline, CDR1 is MDHEN and CDR2 SYDVKM. CDR3 residues: CASTQSGNYGYTF. As DNA, the CDR3 is TGTGCCAGCACCCAAAGCGGAAACTATGGCTACACCTTC.

This CDR3 reads CAWSDHRGETQYF. The DNA of the CDR3 is TGTGCCTGGAGCGATCACAGGGGAGAGACCCAGTACTTC. This chain links TRBV30 with TRBJ2-5, with 7 nucleotides matching TRBD1. Trimming cost V 3 bases and J 4 bases; bases outside gene matches: 5. In germline, CDR1 is GTSNPN, CDR2 SVGIG (reference sequence). This CDR3 spans 13 amino acids.

The count of this clone is one. V is TRBV6-5 and J is TRBJ1-2; D gene ambiguous. Trimming left V 2 bases short and J 1 base short, with 8 bases between. The germline gives CDR1 MNHEY, CDR2 SVGAGI. This CDR3 contains 14 residues. The CDR3 here is CASSYDRLNYGYTF. The CDR3 coding sequence is TGTGCCAGCAGTTACGACCGACTTAACTATGGCTACACCTTC.

In this sample, this clone turned up once. The J gene is TRBJ2-1, the V gene TRBV4-1, with TRBD2 matching over 12 bases. V was pared by 2 bases and J by 2 bases, with 4 bases of the junction left unmatched. Germline V gene data show CDR1 as MGHRA and CDR2 as YSYEKL. CDR3 size: 17 residues. The CDR3 DNA reads as TGCGCCAGCAGCCAATCTAGCGGGGGGGTAACCTACAATGAGCAGTTCTTC. Encoded protein: CASSQSSGGVTYNEQFF.

The chain employs TRBV27 and TRBJ2-3, with a tentative D call TRBD1 (5 bases). The CDR3 totals 13 residues. Trimming took 4 bases from V and 3 from J, leaving 8 bases between them. Per the germline V gene, CDR1 is MNHEY and CDR2 is SMNVEV (reference sequence). The CDR3 loop is CASSWAGTDTQYF. The CDR3 coding sequence is TGTGCCAGCAGTTGGGCAGGGACAGATACGCAGTATTTT.

This chain joins TRBV6-5 and TRBJ2-1; no clear D. This CDR3 has 14 amino acids. The germline V gene has CDR1 MNHEY and CDR2 SVGAGI. V was shortened by 4 bases and J by 6 bases, with 13 bases between the two germline ends. As DNA, the CDR3 is TGTGCCAGCAGTTTCGGGCGCGGTCCCAATGAGCAGTTCTTC. It specifies CASSFGRGPNEQFF.

The V and J genes are TRBV7-9 and TRBJ1-1; maybe TRBD1 (6 bases). The CDR3 consists of 14 residues. Trimming removed 5 bases from V and 3 bases from J, with 13 bases in between. Germline V gene sequence: CDR1 SEHNR, CDR2 FQNEAQ (reference sequence). The CDR3 DNA reads as TGTGCCAGCAGCCCCAGGGGTTCGGACACTGAAGCTTTCTTT. The encoded protein is CASSPRGSDTEAFF. Full variable domain (missing parts from reference TRBV7-9 and TRBJ1-1): DTGVSQNPRHKITKRGQNVTFRCDPISEHNRLYWYRQTLGQGPEFLTYFQNEAQLEKSRLLSDRFSAERPKGSFSTLEIQRTEQGDSAMYLCASSPRGSDTEAFFGQGTRLTVV.

The gene calls are TRBV5-6 and TRBJ2-2, with 9 bases that match TRBD2. CDR1 SGHDT and CDR2 YYEEEE come from the germline V gene. The CDR3 extends over 16 amino acids. The V and J ends lost 2 bases and 0 bases, in that order; junction bases with no gene match: 2. For the CDR3, the DNA is TGTGCCAGCAGCTTCAGGACTAGCGCGAACACCGGGGAGCTGTTTTTT. Protein product: CASSFRTSANTGELFF.

The rearrangement joins TRBV7-2 to TRBJ2-1; 7 bases align to TRBD2. The CDR3 loop spans 14 amino acids. Germline trimming cut 5 bases from V and 3 bases from J; bases unmatched to any gene: 4. Germline values: CDR1 SGHTA, CDR2 FQGNSA. CDR3 in DNA: TGTGCCAGCAGCCCGGGAGGATTCTACAATGAGCAGTTCTTC. Protein product: CASSPGGFYNEQFF.

This chain connects TRBV7-6 to TRBJ1-1, with 7 bases aligning to TRBD1. Germline V gene data show CDR1 as SGHVS and CDR2 as FNYEAQ. Trimming took 6 bases from V and 6 from J; bases not matched to a gene: 10. The CDR3 totals 14 residues. CDR3: CASSPEGAGAEAFF. CDR3 in DNA: TGTGCCAGCAGTCCCGAGGGGGCAGGCGCTGAAGCTTTCTTT.

The chain links TRBV6-1 to TRBJ2-5, with 13 bases identical to TRBD2. The J call may not be correct, given that the DNA end is closer to TRBJ2-7. The CDR3 is made up of 17 amino acids. In germline, CDR1 is MNHNS, CDR2 SASEGT. CDR3 residues: CASSGPGLAGPAYEQYF. The CDR3 bases are TGTGCCAGCAGTGGCCCGGGACTAGCGGGACCCGCCTACGAGCAGTACTTC.

This clone was seen a single time. The genes are TRBV11-2 and TRBJ2-2; D gene unclear. The V end was cut by 3 bases, the J end by 7 bases, with 12 bases between. CDR1 is SGHAT and CDR2 is FQNNGV in the germline V gene. This CDR3 is built from 14 residues. CDR3 amino acids: CASSFRGIGGELFF. In DNA, the CDR3 is TGTGCCAGCAGCTTCCGTGGAATTGGCGGGGAGCTGTTTTTT.

The chain recombines TRBV10-2 with TRBJ1-1; D may be TRBD1 (6 bases). Per germline, CDR1 WSHSY and CDR2 SAAADI. V shed 6 bases and J shed 1 base, with 12 bases lying between them. This CDR3 comprises 14 residues. CDR3 in amino acids: CASRSGATNTEAFF. As DNA, the CDR3 is TGCGCCAGCAGATCAGGGGCCACGAACACTGAAGCTTTCTTT.

The CDR3 bases are TGTGCCAGCAGCCGGGACAGGGGAGGCGAGCAGTACTTC. Its protein is CASSRDRGGEQYF. This chain uses TRBV2 with TRBJ2-7; 10 nucleotides line up with TRBD1. CDR3 length: 13 residues. The germline V gene encodes CDR1 SNHLY and CDR2 FYNNEI. Losses at the gene ends were 6 bases for V and 6 bases for J; bases not matched to a gene: 5. The full variable domain, completed using reference TRBV2 and TRBJ2-7, is EPEVTQTPSHQVTQMGQEVILRCVPISNHLYFYWYRQILGQKVEFLVSFYNNEISEKSEIFDDQFSVERPDGSNFTLKIRSTKLEDSAMYFCASSRDRGGEQYFGPGTRLTVT.

CDR3 loop: CASSPLKEETQYF. In DNA, the CDR3 is TGTGCCAGCAGCCCTCTAAAGGAAGAGACCCAGTACTTC. The genes are TRBV27 and TRBJ2-5; unclear D gene. This CDR3 is built from 13 residues. Germline V gene sequence: CDR1 MNHEY, CDR2 SMNVEV (reference sequence). The V gene lost 6 bases and the J gene lost 3 bases, with 11 bases spanning the gap.

This chain uses TRBV20-1 with TRBJ1-1; no firm D call. The CDR3 is 11 residues long. Germline lookup yields CDR1 DFQATT and CDR2 SNEGSKA (reference sequence). V was pared by 5 bases and J by 10 bases, with 14 bases between. CDR3 protein: CSAFTKSRAFF. In nucleotides, the CDR3 is TGCAGTGCTTTTACCAAATCCCGAGCTTTCTTT.

Worth noting for this clone: The germline gene is not matched at one end of the junction; a read error may be the cause. The chain carries TRBV19 and TRBJ2-1; the D is unclear. The germline CDR1 and CDR2 sequences are LNHDA and SQIVND (reference sequence). CDR3 length equals 12 residues. In DNA, the CDR3 is TGTGCCAGCAGTAGGGACTACAATGAGCAGTTCTTC. This encodes CASSRDYNEQFF.

The V gene is TRBV18, the J gene TRBJ1-1; D is unclear. Germline V gene lookup returns CDR1 KGHSH and CDR2 LQKENI. The CDR3 covers 14 residues. Trimming removed 1 base from V and 5 bases from J, with 11 bases in between. CDR3 residues: CASSPHGRDTEAFF. The CDR3 coding sequence is TGTGCCAGCTCACCACACGGCCGAGATACTGAAGCTTTCTTT.

The CDR3 DNA sequence: TGTGCCAGCAGTGAACGTAACAGACCCGTTTTACCCCTCCACTTT. Translation gives CASSERNRPVLPLHF. This chain links TRBV6-1 with TRBJ1-6; D remains unclear. This CDR3 spans 15 amino acids. The germline V gene encodes CDR1 MNHNS and CDR2 SASEGT. Trimming cost V 2 bases and J 12 bases, with 17 bases left between them.